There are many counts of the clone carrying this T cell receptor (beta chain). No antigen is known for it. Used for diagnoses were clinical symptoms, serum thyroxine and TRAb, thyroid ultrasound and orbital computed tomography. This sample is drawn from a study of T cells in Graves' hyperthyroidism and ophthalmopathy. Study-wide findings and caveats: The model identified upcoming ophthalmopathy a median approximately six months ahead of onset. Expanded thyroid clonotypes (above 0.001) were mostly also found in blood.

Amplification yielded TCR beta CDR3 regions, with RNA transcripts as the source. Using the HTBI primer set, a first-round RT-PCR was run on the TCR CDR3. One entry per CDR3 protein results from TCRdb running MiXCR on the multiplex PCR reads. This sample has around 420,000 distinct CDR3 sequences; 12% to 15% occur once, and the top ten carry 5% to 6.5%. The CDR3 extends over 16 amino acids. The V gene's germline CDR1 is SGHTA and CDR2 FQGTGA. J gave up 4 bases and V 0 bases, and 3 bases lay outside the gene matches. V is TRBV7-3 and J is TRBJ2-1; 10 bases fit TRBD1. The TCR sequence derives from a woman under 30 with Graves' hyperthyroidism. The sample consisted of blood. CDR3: CASSLTGGQGYNEQFF. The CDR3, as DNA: TGTGCCAGCAGCTTAACCGGGGGACAGGGGTACAATGAGCAGTTCTTC.